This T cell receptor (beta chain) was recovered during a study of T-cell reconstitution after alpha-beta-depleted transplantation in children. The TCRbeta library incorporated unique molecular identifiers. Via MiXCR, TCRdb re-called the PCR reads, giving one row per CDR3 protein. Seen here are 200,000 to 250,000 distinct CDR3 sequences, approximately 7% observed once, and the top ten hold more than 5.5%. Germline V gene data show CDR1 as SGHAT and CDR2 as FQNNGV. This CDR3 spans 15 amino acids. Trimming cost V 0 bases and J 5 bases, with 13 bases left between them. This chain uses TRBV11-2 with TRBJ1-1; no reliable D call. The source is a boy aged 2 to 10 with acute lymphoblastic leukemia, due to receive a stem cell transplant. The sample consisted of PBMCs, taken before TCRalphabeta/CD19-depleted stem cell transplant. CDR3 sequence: CASSLEGGTSTEAFF. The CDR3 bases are TGTGCCAGCAGCTTAGAGGGAGGCACCTCTACTGAAGCTTTCTTT.